The rows below give T cell receptor beta chains drawn from one sample of a study of cytomegalovirus exposure and HLA in healthy donors. The table came from immunoSEQ multiplex PCR; TCRdb's copy has only in-frame clones and leaves some out. The sample shows more than 150,000 clones, roughly 83% of them seen only once. Sequenced: PBMCs. The source of these receptors is a woman aged 18-35 years in good health and CMV-seronegative. Both conserved end residues are trimmed from each CDR3.

V gene,CDR3 protein
TRBV7-9,ASSLNPGEEGSGNTIY
TRBV10-3,AISGLAGATDTQY
TRBV5-5,ASSARRGSDTQY
TRBV6-4,ASSASGGAADTQY
TRBV5-1,ASSLGASGGAADEQF
TRBV28,ASSPAWGREISGNTIY
TRBV6-5,ASSKPGLATYEQY
TRBV28,ASRKTGKINTEAF
TRBV4-1,ASSQYGANTEAF
TRBV30,AWTLGPRFTDTQY
TRBV5-1,ASSLSTGGNNSPLH
TRBV5-6,ASSLPSRGGYT
TRBV4-2,ASKTAGGETQY
TRBV6-6,ASSPTQQTNQPQH
TRBV4-2,ASSPLEGGNQPQH
TRBV6-1,ASSAGAQPQH
TRBV9,ASSPAGGHQETQY
TRBV5-6,ASSLPSGAKYGYT
TRBV2,ASIRERGGTSSYNEQF
TRBV7-3,ASSPGTGDYEQY
TRBV10-3,AISVRGGYWTEAF
TRBV19,ASSANIRGPKPNEQF
TRBV28,ASRSAGSRGGYT
TRBV11-2,ASSFSGGLETQY
TRBV5-4,ASSPGLAEETQY
TRBV5-1,ASSLRTGTNTEAF
TRBV19,ASRRQGAGSPLH
TRBV5-1,ASSLRTVRDSGNTIY
TRBV6-5,AISPTGIYGYT
TRBV5-4,ASSLSQNNEKLF
TRBV6-5,ASSYSTGRTDTQY
TRBV27,ATSGFGEQY
TRBV6-5,ATMGGIGLGNTIY
TRBV10-3,AIRGGLAADYEQY
TRBV21-1,ASSNSKGTEPYSNQPQH
TRBV6-5,ASSYSGTGGEQF
TRBV9,ASSSALREGYGYT
TRBV21-1,ASSKPTGVGGIQPQH
TRBV29-1,SAHLPGSRDTQY
TRBV7-9,ASSFSTRGLGTQY
TRBV6-1,AVSDSGTGDSPLH
TRBV6-6,ASSGRQPNQPQH
TRBV4-1,ASSTGGAGPLNEQF
TRBV6-5,ASSYSGTGIAGELF
TRBV9,ASSSLRSGGTGELF
TRBV6-6,ASSYLPRTANEKLF
TRBV28,ASSLSGTGWEETQY
TRBV11-2,ASSFADRGRSEQY
TRBV19,ASSRVVYNEQF